A single sample gave rise to the 25 T cell receptor beta chains below, sequenced in a study of shared clonotypes between healthy human individuals. Assay: immunoSEQ multiplex PCR; the TCRdb copy retains only in-frame clones and omits some. The repertoire includes some 1,400,000 clones, around 97% of them detected once, and roughly 1.1% sits in the top ten. The sequenced sample was naive CD4+ T cells sorted from blood. Subset indicated: CD45RA+ positively selected. Receptors were obtained from a man between 25 and 39 years old in good health.

This chain links TRBV5-8 with TRBJ1-5; tentative D call: TRBD1 (6 bases). Germline CDR1 SGHTS, CDR2 YDEGEE. Trimming left V 5 bases short and J 0 bases short, with 18 bases between. The CDR3 is 17 residues long. The CDR3 DNA reads TGTGCCAGCAGGTTATACAGGGCCTCTCCTAGCAATCAGCCCCAGCATTTT. Translated, it gives CASRLYRASPSNQPQHF.

This clone appeared a single time. Other DNA sequences in the same sample also yield this CDR3. This chain joins TRBV18 and TRBJ2-5, with D unclear. The germline gives CDR1 KGHSH, CDR2 LQKENI. The ends were cut back, 0 bases at V and 5 bases at J, with 7 bases in the middle. CDR3 size: 13 residues. CDR3: CASSPPARETQYF. The CDR3 DNA follows: TGTGCCAGCTCACCACCGGCAAGGGAGACCCAGTACTTC. The full variable domain, completed using reference TRBV18 and TRBJ2-5, is NAGVMQNPRHLVRRRGQEARLRCSPMKGHSHVYWYRQLPEEGLKFMVYLQKENIIDESGMPKERFSAEFPKEGPSILRIQQVVRGDSAAYFCASSPPARETQYFGPGTRLLVL.

This clone was observed a single time. This sequence joins TRBV25-1 and TRBJ2-7, with 9 bases identical to TRBD1. The germline V gene encodes CDR1 MGHDK and CDR2 SYGVNS. This CDR3 comprises 13 residues. Trimming took 8 bases from V and 3 from J; bases not matched to a gene: 5. CDR3 DNA sequence: TGTGCCAGCCGTTCGACAGGGGGCTACGAGCAGTACTTC. Its protein product is CASRSTGGYEQYF.

This clone occurred once. In DNA form, the CDR3 reads TGTGCCAGCAGCTTGCTGGGGGCAGGACAATACGAGCAGTACTTC. It codes for CASSLLGAGQYEQYF. The chain joins TRBV5-6 to TRBJ2-7, with TRBD1 as a possible D gene (6 bases). The germline V gene encodes CDR1 SGHDT and CDR2 YYEEEE. Between the trimmed V and J ends, which lost 1 base and 4 bases, there was a span of 15 bases. This CDR3 is 15 amino acids long.

The CDR3, as DNA: TGTGCCAGCAGCCCCCGGGACCTGGATGGTAAGCAGTTCTTC. It encodes CASSPRDLDGKQFF. The genes are TRBV11-3 and TRBJ2-1, with D perhaps assigned TRBD1 or TRBD2 (5 bases each). V gave up 5 bases and J gave up 11 bases, with 19 bases separating them. There are 14 residues in the CDR3. Germline lookup yields CDR1 SGHNT and CDR2 YENEEA.

V and J are TRBV27 and TRBJ2-7; maybe TRBD2 (5 bases). The CDR3 contains 13 residues. The V end was cut by 3 bases, the J end by 6 bases, with 12 bases between. Per germline, CDR1 MNHEY and CDR2 SMNVEV (reference sequence). The CDR3 sequence is CASSFRGKREQYF. The CDR3 DNA reads TGTGCCAGCAGTTTTCGGGGTAAGCGCGAGCAGTACTTC.

The chain links TRBV27 to TRBJ1-2; D uncertain. From germline, CDR1 is MNHEY and CDR2 SMNVEV (reference sequence). The CDR3 is 14 amino acids. V was pared by 6 bases and J by 2 bases, with 13 bases between. This chain's CDR3 is CASSPGWTNYGYTF. CDR3 DNA sequence: TGTGCCAGCAGCCCCGGGTGGACGAACTATGGCTACACCTTC.

The J gene is TRBJ1-5, the V gene TRBV7-8, with D perhaps matching TRBD1 (5 bases). This CDR3 is built from 17 residues. Germline V lookup: CDR1 SGHVS, CDR2 FQNEAQ. With 0 bases removed from V and 2 bases from J, the gap between germline ends came to 14 bases. This chain's CDR3 is CASSLAGAALGNQPQHF. The DNA of the CDR3 is TGTGCCAGCAGCTTAGCAGGGGCAGCCCTTGGCAATCAGCCCCAGCATTTT.

The chain carries TRBV28 and TRBJ2-7; D is unclear. Germline V gives CDR1 MDHEN, CDR2 SYDVKM. The V and J ends lost 5 bases and 3 bases respectively, with 8 bases between them. CDR3 size: 12 residues. The CDR3 sequence: CASSAVGYEQYF. The CDR3 nucleotides are TGTGCCAGCAGTGCAGTAGGCTACGAGCAGTACTTC.

The chain employs TRBV9 and TRBJ2-2, with unresolved D. The CDR3 has 15 amino acids. V shed 0 bases and J shed 2 bases, with 8 bases lying between them. The germline gives CDR1 SGDLS, CDR2 YYNGEE. The CDR3 loop is CASSVVGKNTGELFF. Here the CDR3 DNA reads TGTGCCAGCAGCGTAGTTGGGAAAAACACCGGGGAGCTGTTTTTT.

The chain uses TRBV7-9 and TRBJ2-1; TRBD2 aligns across 8 bases. V lost 5 bases and J lost 2; bases outside the gene matches: 5. Germline CDR1 SEHNR, CDR2 FQNEAQ (reference sequence). The CDR3 is 15 amino acids. The CDR3 sequence: CASSRGLGAYNEQFF. CDR3 sequence (DNA): TGTGCCAGCAGCCGGGGACTAGGGGCCTACAATGAGCAGTTCTTC.

The V gene is TRBV9, the J gene TRBJ2-7; D perhaps matches TRBD1 (6 bases). Per germline, CDR1 SGDLS and CDR2 YYNGEE. V was cut by 4 bases and J by 5 bases, with 19 bases left in between. This CDR3 region has 15 residues. The CDR3 DNA sequence: TGTGCCAGCAGCCCCCAACCCGGACAGATTGACGAGCAGTACTTC. As protein: CASSPQPGQIDEQYF.

J is TRBJ2-3 and V is TRBV7-3, with D hard to call. Germline CDR1 is SGHTA and CDR2 is FQGTGA. The length of the CDR3 is 13 residues. V shed 5 bases and J shed 5 bases, with 11 bases lying between them. The CDR3 DNA is TGTGCCAGCAGCAAGGCCCCTATAGATACGCAGTATTTT. It codes for CASSKAPIDTQYF.

This clone has just one count. The V call is TRBV9, the J call TRBJ2-5; the D gene is possibly TRBD2 (5 bases). Germline V gives CDR1 SGDLS, CDR2 YYNGEE. The CDR3 totals 14 residues. V gave up 3 bases and J gave up 2 bases, with 11 bases separating them. CDR3 sequence reads: CASSAFSGQETQYF. In DNA form, the CDR3 reads TGTGCCAGCAGCGCCTTCTCGGGACAAGAGACCCAGTACTTC.

CDR3 in amino acids: CASSDYIGNTEAFF. The CDR3 DNA follows: TGCGCCAGCAGTGATTACATAGGGAACACTGAAGCTTTCTTT. The V call is TRBV10-1, the J call TRBJ1-1; D gene uncertain. V shed 3 bases and J shed 1 base, with 9 bases lying between them. The CDR3 sequence is 14 residues long. Looked up from germline, CDR1 is WNHNN and CDR2 is SYGVQD (reference sequence).

This sequence joins TRBV5-4 and TRBJ2-3; 7 nucleotides agree with TRBD1. CDR1 and CDR2 (germline): SGHNT, YYREEE (reference sequence). After removal of 3 bases from V and 3 bases from J, the junction contained 19 bases not matched to a gene. CDR3 size: 19 residues. The CDR3 DNA sequence: TGTGCCAGCAGCTGGGGATACAGGGGTCTGGTGGGTGTTACAGATACGCAGTATTTT. Protein: CASSWGYRGLVGVTDTQYF.

V and J are TRBV9 and TRBJ2-1, with D tentatively TRBD2 (5 bases). The germline V and J ends were trimmed by 4 bases and 10 bases, with 15 bases remaining between them. Looked up from germline, CDR1 is SGDLS and CDR2 is YYNGEE. The CDR3 totals 13 residues. As DNA, the CDR3 is TGTGCCAGCAGCCCACTGACGGGGTACGAGCAGTTCTTC. Translated, it gives CASSPLTGYEQFF. The complete variable domain, with remaining parts taken from reference TRBV9 and TRBJ2-1, reads DSGVTQTPKHLITATGQRVTLRCSPRSGDLSVYWYQQSLDQGLQFLIQYYNGEERAKGNILERFSAQQFPDLHSELNLSSLELGDSALYFCASSPLTGYEQFFGPGTRLTVL.

The chain recombines TRBV28 with TRBJ2-7; D may correspond to TRBD1 or TRBD2 (6 bases each). The CDR3 is 12 amino acids. Germline V CDR1 and CDR2: MDHEN, SYDVKM. The V gene lost 8 bases and the J gene lost 6 bases, with 14 bases spanning the gap. CDR3 region: CASGRGASEQYF. The CDR3 DNA reads as TGTGCCAGCGGAAGGGGGGCGAGCGAGCAGTACTTC.

The V gene is TRBV2, the J gene TRBJ2-2, with 7 nucleotides matching TRBD2. The V gene end was trimmed by 5 bases and the J gene end by 3 bases; junction bases not matched to a gene: 15. CDR3 size: 18 residues. Germline V lookup: CDR1 SNHLY, CDR2 FYNNEI. The CDR3, as DNA: TGTGCCAGCAGTCCCTTTGAGGGAGGGCCTCCGGACACCGGGGAGCTGTTTTTT. Amino acids: CASSPFEGGPPDTGELFF.

This clone was observed once. The gene calls are TRBV6-4 and TRBJ2-2; D might be TRBD1 (6 bases). This CDR3 spans 14 amino acids. Germline-derived CDR1 and CDR2 are MRHNA and SNTAGT. Between the trimmed V and J ends, which lost 6 bases and 2 bases, there was a span of 10 bases. CDR3 loop: CASSPGHNTGELFF. As DNA, the CDR3 is TGTGCCAGCAGCCCGGGACATAACACCGGGGAGCTGTTTTTT.

This clone is a singleton in its sample. The V call is TRBV28, the J call TRBJ2-1, with D perhaps TRBD1 (6 bases). V lost 4 bases and J 13 bases, leaving 11 bases between the germline ends. CDR1 MDHEN and CDR2 SYDVKM come from the germline V gene. The CDR3 loop spans 11 amino acids. CDR3 amino acids: CASSSTGRQFF. For the CDR3, the DNA is TGTGCCAGCAGTTCTACAGGGAGACAGTTCTTC.

V usage is TRBV7-2 and J usage is TRBJ2-7; perhaps D is TRBD1 or TRBD2 (6 bases each). This CDR3 has 14 residues. Per the germline V gene, CDR1 is SGHTA and CDR2 is FQGNSA. V was cut by 0 bases and J by 7 bases, with 13 bases left in between. The CDR3: CASSLAKKGGEQYF. The DNA for the CDR3 is TGTGCCAGCAGCTTAGCCAAAAAGGGGGGAGAGCAGTACTTC.

Of note for this clone: The same CDR3 also results from other DNA sequences found in this sample. This sequence joins TRBV5-1 and TRBJ2-7; TRBD1 aligns across 7 bases. This CDR3 spans 14 amino acids. V was clipped by 4 bases and J by 2 bases; unmatched bases: 6. CDR1 is SGHRS, CDR2 YFSETQ, per germline. The CDR3 DNA is TGCGCCAGCAGCCCATCCGGGACAGCCTACGAGCAGTACTTC. The encoded protein is CASSPSGTAYEQYF.

CDR3 sequence reads: CASSPLDSNYGYTF. The CDR3 DNA is TGTGCCAGCAGCCCTCTTGACTCTAACTATGGCTACACCTTC. The V and J genes are TRBV5-6 and TRBJ1-2, with D unresolved. The CDR3 is 14 residues long. V was shortened by 4 bases and J by 0 bases, with 10 bases between the two germline ends. Germline V CDR1 and CDR2: SGHDT, YYEEEE. Complete variable domain (other parts from reference TRBV5-6 and TRBJ1-2): DAGVTQSPTHLIKTRGQQVTLRCSPKSGHDTVSWYQQALGQGPQFIFQYYEEEERQRGNFPDRFSGHQFPNYSSELNVNALLLGDSALYLCASSPLDSNYGYTFGSGTRLTVV.

With regard to this clone: The sample carries other DNA sequences with the same CDR3. The chain recombines TRBV5-4 with TRBJ2-7; possible D gene TRBD2, 5 bases. CDR1 and CDR2 from the germline V gene are SGHNT and YYREEE (reference sequence). The CDR3 has 15 amino acids. V lost 0 bases, J lost 2 bases, and 12 bases lay in between. The CDR3, as DNA: TGTGCCAGCAGCTTGGCTACGAGGGCGGCCTACGAGCAGTACTTC. It encodes CASSLATRAAYEQYF.